One and the same sample provided the 13 T cell receptor beta chains below, sequenced in a study of shared clonotypes between healthy human individuals. Repertoires were generated with immunoSEQ multiplex PCR, while TCRdb's copy carries only in-frame clones and drops some. The sample includes 1,400,000 or so clones, approximately 98.5% of them seen just once. Sequences were obtained from naive CD4+ T cells sorted from blood. Described subset: CD45RA+ positively selected. These receptor sequences come from a man aged 25 to 40 in good health.

The table lists this clone with a count of one. This rearrangement joins TRBV9 to TRBJ2-3, with TRBD2 identical over 11 bases. The CDR3 is made up of 18 amino acids. Per germline, CDR1 SGDLS and CDR2 YYNGEE. V shed 0 bases, J shed 2 bases, and the junction held 8 bases outside the gene matches. CDR3 DNA: TGTGCCAGCAGCGTAGGGGGTAGCGGGAGGGCCTCCACAGATACGCAGTATTTT. Translation: CASSVGGSGRASTDTQYF.

The V call is TRBV5-5, the J call TRBJ1-5; a possible D gene is TRBD1 (6 bases). The CDR3 has 15 amino acids. Germline V gene lookup returns CDR1 SGHKS and CDR2 YYEKEE (reference sequence). V lost 0 bases to trimming and J lost 5 bases, with 12 bases between them. CDR3 sequence (DNA): TGTGCCAGCAGCTTGGAGGGGGGGTCCCATCAGCCCCAGCATTTT. Translating gives CASSLEGGSHQPQHF.

In the case of this clone: Distinct nucleotide sequences in the sample also encode this CDR3. This chain connects TRBV20-1 to TRBJ1-1, with a possible D match to TRBD1 (5 bases). The CDR3 runs 10 residues. In germline, CDR1 is DFQATT, CDR2 SNEGSKA (reference sequence). Trimming removed 6 bases from V and 8 bases from J, with 10 bases in between. CDR3: CSAPGTEAFF. CDR3 DNA: TGCAGTGCCCCCGGGACGGAAGCTTTCTTT.

The chain uses TRBV15 and TRBJ1-5; 8 nucleotides agree with TRBD1. The V and J ends lost 3 bases and 0 bases, in that order; junction bases with no gene match: 16. The germline gives CDR1 LNHNV, CDR2 YYDKDF (reference sequence). This CDR3 is 20 amino acids long. The CDR3 nucleotides read TGTGCCACCAGCAGTAGCAGACAGGGGCTTTTCCGTTTTAGCAATCAGCCCCAGCATTTT. The encoded protein is CATSSSRQGLFRFSNQPQHF.

V gene TRBV7-6 combines with J gene TRBJ2-7; 11 positions match TRBD2. Germline values: CDR1 SGHVS, CDR2 FNYEAQ. The CDR3 runs 17 residues. The J segment lost 3 bases and the V segment lost 4 bases, leaving 11 bases of the junction unmatched. CDR3 in amino acids: CASSSQPVGTSGYEQYF. In DNA form, the CDR3 reads TGTGCCAGCAGCTCGCAACCGGTCGGGACTAGCGGCTACGAGCAGTACTTC.

Concerning this clone itself: Additional DNA sequences in this sample encode the identical CDR3. The chain joins TRBV18 to TRBJ2-7, with TRBD2 matching 7 bases. This CDR3 comprises 13 residues. V was pared by 0 bases and J by 4 bases, with 0 bases of the junction left unmatched. Looked up from germline, CDR1 is KGHSH and CDR2 is LQKENI. CDR3 sequence: CASSPPGLYEQYF. Written as DNA, the CDR3 is TGTGCCAGCTCACCACCGGGACTATACGAGCAGTACTTC. Drawing the rest from reference TRBV18 and TRBJ2-7, the complete variable domain is NAGVMQNPRHLVRRRGQEARLRCSPMKGHSHVYWYRQLPEEGLKFMVYLQKENIIDESGMPKERFSAEFPKEGPSILRIQQVVRGDSAAYFCASSPPGLYEQYFGPGTRLTVT.

The J gene is TRBJ1-1, the V gene TRBV6-5, with a possible D match to TRBD1 (5 bases). V shed 2 bases and J shed 7 bases, with 11 bases lying between them. The CDR3 sequence is 13 residues long. Germline CDR1 is MNHEY and CDR2 is SVGAGI. The CDR3 here is CASSYRQYNEAFF. CDR3 nucleotides: TGTGCCAGCAGTTACCGACAGTACAATGAAGCTTTCTTT.

The rearrangement links TRBV5-6 to TRBJ2-7; no reliable D call. The CDR3 length is 14 residues. Trimming took off 5 bases at V and 0 bases at J, with 12 bases between the two ends. Germline CDR1 reads SGHDT; CDR2 reads YYEEEE. DNA of the CDR3: TGTGCCAGCAGTTACTCCTCCAGCTCCTACGAGCAGTACTTC. Protein: CASSYSSSSYEQYF. Supplemented by reference TRBV5-6 and TRBJ2-7, the full variable domain reads DAGVTQSPTHLIKTRGQQVTLRCSPKSGHDTVSWYQQALGQGPQFIFQYYEEEERQRGNFPDRFSGHQFPNYSSELNVNALLLGDSALYLCASSYSSSSYEQYFGPGTRLTVT.

The genes are TRBV27 and TRBJ1-5; 7 bases map to TRBD1. The CDR3 has 17 residues. V dropped 5 bases and J dropped 0; count of bases not matched to a gene: 10. In germline, CDR1 is MNHEY, CDR2 SMNVEV (reference sequence). CDR3: CASSPGTAIYSNQPQHF. In DNA form, the CDR3 reads TGTGCCAGCAGTCCCGGGACAGCGATCTATAGCAATCAGCCCCAGCATTTT.

The rearrangement joins TRBV7-3 to TRBJ2-7; 7 bases are a match to TRBD2. The CDR3 covers 14 residues. Per germline, CDR1 SGHTA and CDR2 FQGTGA. V was clipped by 5 bases and J by 0 bases; unmatched bases: 4. The CDR3 loop is CASSTSGTSYEQYF. The CDR3 DNA is TGTGCCAGCAGCACCAGCGGGACCTCCTACGAGCAGTACTTC.

In this sample, this clone turned up once. J is TRBJ2-7 and V is TRBV10-3, with D unclear. Germline CDR1 is ENHRY and CDR2 is SYGVKD. Trimming left V 2 bases short and J 7 bases short, with 6 bases between. The CDR3 has 11 amino acids. The CDR3 is CAISEVNEQYF. The CDR3 bases are TGTGCCATCAGTGAGGTTAATGAGCAGTACTTC.

The chain links TRBV28 to TRBJ2-4; D might be TRBD1 (6 bases). Germline V gene lookup returns CDR1 MDHEN and CDR2 SYDVKM. CDR3 length equals 14 residues. V was shortened by 4 bases and J by 4 bases, with 11 bases between the two germline ends. CDR3 nucleotide sequence: TGTGCCAGCAGTTCCCCCGGACAGAAAAACATTCAGTACTTC. This codes for CASSSPGQKNIQYF.

The CDR3 DNA reads as TGCAGCTCCGGGACAGGGCCCACTGAAGCTTTCTTT. Protein: CSSGTGPTEAFF. J is TRBJ1-1 and V is TRBV29-1, with 9 nucleotides matching TRBD1. V trimming: 8 bases; J trimming: 4 bases; junction bases outside the gene matches: 5. Germline V gene sequence: CDR1 SQVTM, CDR2 ANQGSEA. The CDR3 is 12 residues long.